These 7 T cell receptor beta chains were sequenced from one sample in a study of cytomegalovirus exposure and HLA in healthy donors. This PCR relied on a set of 60 Vbeta primers and 13 Jbeta primers. Method: immunoSEQ multiplex PCR; TCRdb's copy keeps in-frame clones and lacks some. The data show roughly 160,000 clones, with roughly 82% seen just once and about 10% held by the top ten. Sequencing was done on a sample of PBMCs. The receptors here all came from a man in his forties or fifties in good health and CMV-seropositive.

V is TRBV6-5 and J is TRBJ2-6, with D tentatively TRBD1 (7 bases). From germline, CDR1 is MNHEY and CDR2 SVGAGI. The CDR3 contains 16 residues. Deletions cut 4 bases from V and 4 bases from J, with 14 bases between. CDR3 in amino acids: CASSLEGAVGANVLTF. In DNA, the CDR3 is TGTGCCAGCAGTTTGGAGGGGGCGGTGGGGGCCAACGTCCTGACTTTC.

This clone is a singleton in its sample. CDR3 protein: CASSQGLGVHTEAFF. In nucleotides, the CDR3 is TGTGCCAGCAGCCAAGGTCTCGGGGTACACACTGAAGCTTTCTTT. This chain uses TRBV14 with TRBJ1-1; D not certain. Trimming took off 1 base at V and 3 bases at J, with 12 bases between the two ends. The germline CDR1 and CDR2 sequences are SGHDN and FVKESK. There are 15 residues in the CDR3.

The chain couples TRBV11-2 to TRBJ1-3; D remains ambiguous. The CDR3 has 17 amino acids. Per the germline V gene, CDR1 is SGHAT and CDR2 is FQNNGV. V was trimmed by 1 base and J by 0 bases, leaving 13 bases between them. The CDR3 nucleotides are TGTGCCAGCAGCTTAGTGTGGGAGTCAAACTCTGGAAACACCATATATTTT. It codes for CASSLVWESNSGNTIYF.

The V gene is TRBV25-1, the J gene TRBJ2-7, with a weak D call TRBD2 (6 bases). From germline, CDR1 is MGHDK and CDR2 SYGVNS. The CDR3 spans 14 residues. V lost 4 bases and J 4 bases, leaving 14 bases between the germline ends. The CDR3: CASSATGSLYEQYF. CDR3 in DNA: TGTGCCAGCAGTGCCACCGGGAGCCTATACGAGCAGTACTTC.

This rearrangement joins TRBV27 to TRBJ2-5; D might be TRBD1 (6 bases). CDR1 is MNHEY and CDR2 is SMNVEV in the germline V gene (reference sequence). This CDR3 is built from 12 residues. With 6 bases removed from V and 4 bases from J, the gap between germline ends came to 9 bases. DNA for the CDR3: TGTGCCAGCAGGGGGGCCGGAGAGACCCAGTACTTC. It is translated as CASRGAGETQYF.

This clone was recorded once. V gene TRBV5-5 combines with J gene TRBJ1-2; 9 bases align to TRBD1. From germline, CDR1 is SGHKS and CDR2 YYEKEE (reference sequence). Trimming at V came to 4 bases and at J to 7 bases, leaving 11 bases not matched to a gene. The CDR3 is made up of 15 amino acids. CDR3 coding DNA: TGTGCCAGCAGCCCGGACAGGGGCCGGCTTTTTGGCTACACCTTC. Translation: CASSPDRGRLFGYTF.

V and J are TRBV11-2 and TRBJ2-7, with 9 bases identical to TRBD2. Germline trimming cut 8 bases from V and 0 bases from J; bases unmatched to any gene: 11. Germline V gene sequence: CDR1 SGHAT, CDR2 FQNNGV. The CDR3 runs to 16 residues. The CDR3 DNA reads TGTGCCAGCCGCCCGGTAGCGGGGGCCTTCTCCTACGAGCAGTACTTC. It translates to CASRPVAGAFSYEQYF. Looking up the rest from reference TRBV11-2 and TRBJ2-7 gives the full variable domain: EAGVAQSPRYKIIEKRQSVAFWCNPISGHATLYWYQQILGQGPKLLIQFQNNGVVDDSQLPKDRFSAERLKGVDSTLKIQPAKLEDSAVYLCASRPVAGAFSYEQYFGPGTRLTVT.